Below are 10 T cell receptor beta chains sequenced from a single sample in a study of blood T cell repertoires in COVID-19. Sequencing was performed with immunoSEQ multiplex PCR; in TCRdb, only in-frame clones are kept and a portion is missing. The data show some 340,000 clones, with 85% to 95% seen just once and roughly 3.9% held by the top ten. Material: PBMCs or T cells enriched from blood (not recorded which). These receptors all stem from a woman in her twenties or thirties who had been exposed to COVID-19.

The V gene is TRBV30, the J gene TRBJ1-1; D gene uncertain. The CDR3 has 14 residues. CDR1 is GTSNPN and CDR2 is SVGIG in the germline V gene (reference sequence). V gave up 3 bases and J gave up 3 bases, with 14 bases separating them. CDR3 coding DNA: TGTGCCTGGAGGGACGGGCCCGGGGACACTGAAGCTTTCTTT. It translates to CAWRDGPGDTEAFF.

This clone was seen a handful of times. J is TRBJ1-2 and V is TRBV10-3, with D hard to call. There are 13 residues in the CDR3. Trimming cost V 4 bases and J 2 bases, with 8 bases left between them. Germline V gene sequence: CDR1 ENHRY, CDR2 SYGVKD. Here the CDR3 DNA reads TGTGCCATCAGTGGGAGCAGAAACTATGGCTACACCTTC. This sequence encodes CAISGSRNYGYTF.

The chain couples TRBV5-1 to TRBJ2-2; 8 bases match TRBD2. The CDR3 has 14 amino acids. Germline values: CDR1 SGHRS, CDR2 YFSETQ. The ends lost 4 bases at V and 4 bases at J; junction bases unmatched: 3. The CDR3 nucleotides are TGCGCCAGCAGCCGGGGGGGCGGCACCGGGGAGCTGTTTTTT. Its translation is CASSRGGGTGELFF.

This chain connects TRBV3-1 (or the pseudogene TRBV3-2) to TRBJ1-2, with a possible D match to TRBD1 (6 bases). This CDR3 has 13 amino acids. V was pared by 4 bases and J by 2 bases, with 8 bases between. Per germline, CDR1 LGHDT and CDR2 YNNKEL (reference sequence). The chain's CDR3 is CASSRTENYGYTF. Written as DNA, the CDR3 is TGTGCCAGCAGCCGGACAGAGAACTATGGCTACACCTTC.

The CDR3 DNA reads TGCAGCGTAAAATTGAGTGCCAAGGGACAGGGGGTTCCTGAGCAGTTCTTC. Its protein product is CSVKLSAKGQGVPEQFF. This rearrangement joins TRBV29-1 to TRBJ2-1; 11 bases align to TRBD1. Looked up from germline, CDR1 is SQVTM and CDR2 is ANQGSEA. The CDR3 is 17 residues long. Trimming took 6 bases from V and 9 from J; bases not matched to a gene: 19.

The rearrangement links TRBV7-9 to TRBJ1-1; D gene uncertain. Germline V gene data show CDR1 as SEHNR and CDR2 as FQNEAQ (reference sequence). Trimming shortened V by 1 base and J by 8 bases, and 8 bases separated the two germline ends. The CDR3 is 12 amino acids. CDR3 sequence: CASSLVAAEAFF. DNA for the CDR3: TGTGCCAGCAGCTTAGTTGCGGCCGAAGCTTTCTTT.

The rearrangement links TRBV5-8 to TRBJ1-2; no firm D call. Trimming left V 4 bases short and J 6 bases short, with 13 bases between. This CDR3 has 13 amino acids. Germline assignment: CDR1 SGHTS and CDR2 YDEGEE. The CDR3, as DNA: TGTGCCAGCAGCCGACGGGATAGAGATGGCTACACCTTC. Its translation is CASSRRDRDGYTF.

The rearrangement joins TRBV24-1 to TRBJ2-5, with 9 positions matching TRBD2. Trimming cost V 6 bases and J 0 bases; bases outside gene matches: 4. CDR3 size: 15 residues. Germline assignment: CDR1 KGHDR and CDR2 SFDVKD. Here the CDR3 reads CATSLTSGYQETQYF. CDR3 bases: TGTGCCACCAGTTTAACTAGCGGGTACCAAGAGACCCAGTACTTC.

The chain recombines TRBV4-3 with TRBJ1-3; D ambiguous. Germline V gives CDR1 LGHNA, CDR2 YSLEER. The CDR3 extends over 16 amino acids. Trimming left V 0 bases short and J 0 bases short, with 9 bases between. In DNA, the CDR3 is TGCGCCAGCAGCCAAGATTTGGCAGGCTCTGGAAACACCATATATTTT. Protein: CASSQDLAGSGNTIYF.

This rearrangement joins TRBV7-2 to TRBJ1-4; possibly TRBD1 for D (6 bases). Looked up from germline, CDR1 is SGHTA and CDR2 is FQGNSA. Trimming removed 4 bases at V and 7 bases at J, with 19 bases between. The CDR3 consists of 16 residues. The CDR3 DNA reads as TGTGCCAGCAGCTCACGGGCGGGGGGCAGGCGTGAAAAACTGTTTTTT. Protein: CASSSRAGGRREKLFF.